This TCR beta chain comes out of a study of beta chain features in type 1 diabetes. The sequenced template was cDNA made from the entire isolated RNA. The protocol was immunoSEQ multiplex PCR, while the TCRdb copy is restricted to in-frame clones and leaves out a portion. Counted here are about 140,000 clones, around a tenth occurring once; the ten biggest clones make up approximately 0.69%. Heparinised blood was drawn once per donor, averaging about 116 mL. This clone was detected many times. Its antigen is not identified. The V gene end was trimmed by 3 bases and the J gene end by 2 bases; junction bases not matched to a gene: 6. The CDR3 has 16 residues. Germline CDR1 MGHRA, CDR2 YSYEKL. Findings and limits, study-wide: Across patients, naive, central memory and Treg TCRB repertoires exhibited apparently greater similarity than was observed across healthy donors.

The chain carries TRBV4-1 and TRBJ2-7; 11 positions match TRBD2. This sequence was found in a woman in her 40s in good health. Sequences were obtained from central memory CD4+ T cells from blood. CDR3: CASSHQGLAVPYEQYF. CDR3 nucleotides: TGCGCCAGCAGCCACCAGGGACTAGCGGTTCCCTACGAGCAGTACTTC.